The sequence of this T cell receptor beta chain was determined in a study of shared clonotypes between healthy human individuals (dated by TCRdb to the early 2020s). As for the study more broadly: Three men and a couple of women, aged 18 to 49 years, made up the cohort. The study deeply sequenced blood TCR repertoires of five healthy adults to estimate repertoire size and the extent of clonotype sharing between individuals. Each donor's leukapheresis produced roughly between about 0.8 and 10 billion PBMCs. For each donor, CD4 naive and CD4 memory were each given three plates, CD8 naive was given two plates, and CD8 memory was given one plate. To increase sequencing depth and limit assay-specific biases, TCR repertoire library preparation and sequencing were carried out by different laboratories using diverse techniques.

TCR CDR3 regions were amplified from genomic DNA by multiplex PCR using the deep immunoSEQ assay. Genomic DNA extracted from each cell subset was distributed evenly over all wells of several immunoSEQ 96-well plates, and each plate served as one replicate. For sorted subsets, around 0.2 ug of genomic DNA, equivalent to some 30,000 T cell genomes, went into each replicate PCR. The purified libraries were quantified using a Qubit 3.0 fluorometer, sized with a Bioanalyzer 2100, and then quantified again using the KAPA Library Quantification kit. Each immunoSEQ 96-well plate was sequenced on its own single-read 150-cycle Illumina NextSeq 550 flow cell. The published analysis was carried out like this. Because the immunoSEQ output held only junctional sequences and lacked quality scores, the filtering could not match the filtering applied to full-length reads. Sequences were annotated with PyIR, a Python wrapper for IgBLAST v1.9, using IMGT germline references to assign V/J genes and CDR3. Reads were removed for weak V/J assignments (E-value above 1e-6), missing CDR3, stop codons, out-of-frame junctions, or ambiguous translated residues. V3J clonotypes were defined as sequences sharing an identical inferred V gene, J gene, and CDR3 amino acid sequence. Percentage overlap between repertoires was calculated by dividing the number of shared unique clonotypes by the size of the smaller repertoire. RTK rarefaction, the Chao1 estimator, and Recon v2.1 estimates of unobserved clonotypes were used to assess repertoire richness. Generation probabilities for all TCRbeta clonotypes obtained by the gDNA method from a few donors were computed using OLGA. TCRdb provides this immuneACCESS table in a form limited to in-frame rearrangements. Some clones are lacking; in checked studies, under half of them reflect an unresolved V gene, and why the rest are absent is not known. V and J calls plus clone size are reproduced from that table; the DNA served to infer D and trimming. The table for this sample lists 2 million to 3 million clones; just over 90% of them were counted only once. 0.14% of the sample is taken by the ten largest.

The CDR3 contains 14 residues, cysteine and phenylalanine counted. The entry retains the CDR3 DNA only, 42 bases that are in frame from base 1. The germline V gene (reference sequence) yields LNHDA for CDR1 and SQIVND for CDR2. Trimming removed 6 bases from V and 2 bases from J, leaving 13 bases between the germline ends. Healthy HIV-negative adults with no recently reported acute infections or vaccinations were included as donors. Only Caucasian adults living in Nashville, Tennessee, USA were represented among the donors. CD4+ T cells were enriched through magnetic negative selection, after which naive cells were positively selected on CD45RA and the remaining negative fraction served as the memory subset. Blood was collected by leukapheresis, and PBMCs were isolated by Ficoll-Histopaque density gradient centrifugation and then cryopreserved in liquid nitrogen vapor phase. Analytical flow cytometry was used to check the purity and quantity of every magnetically sorted T cell population. From each sorted fraction, genomic DNA was isolated and quantified by UV absorbance on a Nanodrop 2000c.

Beyond this particular receptor, the publication reports: Naive subsets generally had larger estimated clonotype richness than memory subsets did. Because the study included only a small number of donors, the genetic and exposure-history diversity represented was limited. Only blood was sampled, and tissue TCR repertoires likely differ from those in blood. Pairwise subsampling indicated that sequencing depth was expected to affect the degree of clonotype sharing among donors. Compared with non-shared clonotypes, clonotypes shared by all four sorted-subset donors had higher generation probabilities. Roughly 5.2% of naive CD4, around 3.5% of naive CD8, around 2.3% of memory CD4, and over 0.35% of memory CD8 clonotypes were shared across four donors. Even with the large sequencing depth, rarefaction of the sorted-subset datasets indicated that sequencing was incomplete.

Of note for this clone: This clone's antigen is unknown. Per-base qualities were not stored, and no clone one base away is much larger.

Material for sequencing was naive CD4+ T cells sorted from blood. The cell subset or site label on this specimen signifies: CD45RA+ positively selected. The V gene is TRBV19 and the J gene is TRBJ1-1, with the D gene not clear enough to name. The source is a man aged 18 to 35 in good health. The CDR3 reads CASSNGLINTEAFF. The base sequence is TGTGCCAGTAGCAACGGACTTATCAACACTGAAGCTTTCTTT.